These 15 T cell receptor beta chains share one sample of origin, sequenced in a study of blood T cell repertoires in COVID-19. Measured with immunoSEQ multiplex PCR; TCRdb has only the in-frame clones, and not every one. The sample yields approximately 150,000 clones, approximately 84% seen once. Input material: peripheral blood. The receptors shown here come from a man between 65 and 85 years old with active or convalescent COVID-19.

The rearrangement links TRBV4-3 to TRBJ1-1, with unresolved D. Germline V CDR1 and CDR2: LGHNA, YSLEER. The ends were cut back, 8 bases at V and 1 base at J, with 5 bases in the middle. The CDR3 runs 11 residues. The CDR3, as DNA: TGCGCCAGCGGCTCGAACACTGAAGCTTTCTTT. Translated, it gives CASGSNTEAFF.

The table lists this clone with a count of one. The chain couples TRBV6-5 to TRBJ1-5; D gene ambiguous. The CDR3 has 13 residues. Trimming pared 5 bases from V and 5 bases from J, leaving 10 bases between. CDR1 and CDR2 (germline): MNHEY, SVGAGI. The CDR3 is CASSPRRDQPQHF. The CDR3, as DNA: TGTGCCAGCAGTCCTCGACGGGATCAGCCCCAGCATTTT.

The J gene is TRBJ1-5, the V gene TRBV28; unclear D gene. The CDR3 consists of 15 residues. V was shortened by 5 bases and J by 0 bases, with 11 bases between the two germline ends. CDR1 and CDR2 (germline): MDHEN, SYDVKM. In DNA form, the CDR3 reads TGTGCCAGCAGTAGGCCAGGATATAGCAATCAGCCCCAGCATTTT. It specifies CASSRPGYSNQPQHF.

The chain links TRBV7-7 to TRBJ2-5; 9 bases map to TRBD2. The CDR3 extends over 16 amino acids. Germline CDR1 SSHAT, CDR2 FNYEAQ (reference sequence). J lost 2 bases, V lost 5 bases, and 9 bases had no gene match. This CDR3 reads CASSKGLAGPQETQYF. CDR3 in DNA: TGTGCCAGCAGCAAGGGGCTAGCGGGGCCACAAGAGACCCAGTACTTC.

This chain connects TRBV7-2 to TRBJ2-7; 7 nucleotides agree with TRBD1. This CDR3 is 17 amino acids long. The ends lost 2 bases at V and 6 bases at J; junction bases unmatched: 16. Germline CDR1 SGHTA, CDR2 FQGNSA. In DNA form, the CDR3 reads TGTGCCAGCAGCTTAATGGAAGGGGGCTCACGTCTAGGCGAGCAGTACTTC. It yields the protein CASSLMEGGSRLGEQYF. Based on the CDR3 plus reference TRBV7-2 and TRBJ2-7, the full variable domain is GAGVSQSPSNKVTEKGKDVELRCDPISGHTALYWYRQSLGQGLEFLIYFQGNSAPDKSGLPSDRFSAERTGGSVSTLTIQRTQQEDSAVYLCASSLMEGGSRLGEQYFGPGTRLTVT.

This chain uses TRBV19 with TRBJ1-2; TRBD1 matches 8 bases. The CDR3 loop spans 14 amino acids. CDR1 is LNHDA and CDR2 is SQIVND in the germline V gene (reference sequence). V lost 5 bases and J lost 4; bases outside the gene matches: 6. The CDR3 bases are TGTGCCAGTAGTCCACGACAGGGGACCTATGGCTACACCTTC. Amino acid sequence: CASSPRQGTYGYTF.

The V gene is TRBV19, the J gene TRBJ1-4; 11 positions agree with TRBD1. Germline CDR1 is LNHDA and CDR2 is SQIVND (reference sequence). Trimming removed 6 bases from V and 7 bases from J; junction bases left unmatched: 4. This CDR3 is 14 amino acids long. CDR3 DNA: TGTGCCAGTAGGGACAGGGGGCTCGCTGAAAAACTGTTTTTT. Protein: CASRDRGLAEKLFF.

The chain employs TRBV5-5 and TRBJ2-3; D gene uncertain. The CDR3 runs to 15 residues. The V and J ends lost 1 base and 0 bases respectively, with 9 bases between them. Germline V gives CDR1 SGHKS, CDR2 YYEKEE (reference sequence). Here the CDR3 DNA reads TGTGCCAGCAGCTTGTTCCGGTCTAGCACAGATACGCAGTATTTT. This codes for CASSLFRSSTDTQYF.

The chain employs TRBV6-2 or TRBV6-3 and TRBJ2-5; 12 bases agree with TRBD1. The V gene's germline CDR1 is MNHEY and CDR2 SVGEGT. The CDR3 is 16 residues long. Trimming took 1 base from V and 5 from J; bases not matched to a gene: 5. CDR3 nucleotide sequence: TGTGCCAGCAGTTACTGGGGGACAGGGGGCGAGGAGACCCAGTACTTC. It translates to CASSYWGTGGEETQYF.

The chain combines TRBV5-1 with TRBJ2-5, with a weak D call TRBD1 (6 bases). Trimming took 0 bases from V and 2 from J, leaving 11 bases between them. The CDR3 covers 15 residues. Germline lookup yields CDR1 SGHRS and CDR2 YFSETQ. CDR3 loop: CASSLVGTRQETQYF. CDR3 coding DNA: TGCGCCAGCAGCTTGGTAGGGACACGTCAAGAGACCCAGTACTTC.

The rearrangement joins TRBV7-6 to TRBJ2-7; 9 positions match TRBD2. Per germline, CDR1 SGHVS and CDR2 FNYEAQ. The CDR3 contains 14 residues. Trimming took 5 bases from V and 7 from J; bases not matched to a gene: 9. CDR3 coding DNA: TGTGCCAGCAGCACTTTAGCGGGAGTAGGGGAGCAGTACTTC. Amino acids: CASSTLAGVGEQYF.

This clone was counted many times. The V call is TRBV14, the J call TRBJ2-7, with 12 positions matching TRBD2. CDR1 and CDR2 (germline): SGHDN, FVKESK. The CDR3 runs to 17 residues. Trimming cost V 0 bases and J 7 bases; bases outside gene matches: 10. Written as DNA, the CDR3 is TGTGCCAGCAGCCAAGAAGGGACTAGCGGGTTCTCGAGAGAGCAGTACTTC. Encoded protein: CASSQEGTSGFSREQYF. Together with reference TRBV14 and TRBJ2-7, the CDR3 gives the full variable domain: EAGVTQFPSHSVIEKGQTVTLRCDPISGHDNLYWYRRVMGKEIKFLLHFVKESKQDESGMPNNRFLAERTGGTYSTLKVQPAELEDSGVYFCASSQEGTSGFSREQYFGPGTRLTVT.

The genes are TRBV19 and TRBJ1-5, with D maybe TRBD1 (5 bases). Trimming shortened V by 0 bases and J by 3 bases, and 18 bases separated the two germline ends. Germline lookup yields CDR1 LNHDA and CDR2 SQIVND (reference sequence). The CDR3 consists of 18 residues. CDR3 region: CASSIDRVSAGYNQPQHF. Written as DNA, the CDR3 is TGTGCCAGTAGTATAGATCGTGTGTCGGCAGGGTACAATCAGCCCCAGCATTTT.

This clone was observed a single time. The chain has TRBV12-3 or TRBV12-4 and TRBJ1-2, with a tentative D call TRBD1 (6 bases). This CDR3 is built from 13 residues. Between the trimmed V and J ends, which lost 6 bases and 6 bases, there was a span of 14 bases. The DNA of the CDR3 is TGTGCCAGCAGCCCACAGGGATTGGATGGCTACACCTTC. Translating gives CASSPQGLDGYTF.

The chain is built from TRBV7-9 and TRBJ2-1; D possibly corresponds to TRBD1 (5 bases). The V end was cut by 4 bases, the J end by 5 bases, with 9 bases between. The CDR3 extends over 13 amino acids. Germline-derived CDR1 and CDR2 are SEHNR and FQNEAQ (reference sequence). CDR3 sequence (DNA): TGTGCCAGCAGCTCAACAGGTGACAATGAGCAGTTCTTC. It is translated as CASSSTGDNEQFF.